One sample yielded the 17 T cell receptor beta chains listed below, sequenced in a study of T cell clonality in common variable immunodeficiency. TCRdb keeps only in-frame clones here, not all; method: immunoSEQ multiplex PCR. The sample offers some 45,000 clones and no singletons, the top ten holding approximately 5.9%. Material: peripheral blood mononuclear cells. These receptors were collected from a person between 18 and 69 years old in good health.

This clone has only a few counts. The CDR3 DNA, read in part, is TGTGCCAGTAGTATAGGGCAGGCGCCTACTGAGACG. Amino acids: CASSIGQAPTET. The entire CDR3 is CASSIGQAPTETQYF. This chain links TRBV19 with TRBJ2-3; D call uncertain. The read terminates 3 residues ahead of where the CDR3 ends, so the germline J gene completes it. Per the germline V gene, CDR1 is LNHDA and CDR2 is SQIVND (reference sequence). This CDR3 has 15 amino acids.

This clone appeared a few times. The DNA ends 3 residues before the CDR3 does, and the rest of the CDR3 is filled in from the germline J gene. The chain uses TRBV11-3 and TRBJ2-3; 7 nucleotides match TRBD1. With 1 base clipped from V and 4 bases from J, the junction kept 5 bases outside the gene matches. This CDR3 spans 15 amino acids. Germline CDR1 and CDR2: SGHNT and YENEEA. The CDR3 sequence: CASSLGQGRSDTQYF. The CDR3 bases that were read are TGTGCCAGCAGCTTAGGACAGGGCCGATCAGATACG.

This clone was observed many times. The read comes to an end 3 residues before the CDR3 does, leaving the germline J gene to fill in the end. The V call is TRBV7-9, the J call TRBJ1-3; D perhaps matches TRBD1 (5 bases). The V end was cut by 5 bases, the J end by 0 bases, with 11 bases between. The length of the CDR3 is 15 residues. Germline-derived CDR1 and CDR2 are SEHNR and FQNEAQ (reference sequence). CDR3 residues: CASSRPQGSGNTIYF. The part of the CDR3 DNA that was read is TGTGCCAGCAGCCGTCCTCAGGGCTCTGGAAACACC. Complete variable domain (other parts from reference TRBV7-9 and TRBJ1-3): DTGVSQNPRHKITKRGQNVTFRCDPISEHNRLYWYRQTLGQGPEFLTYFQNEAQLEKSRLLSDRFSAERPKGSFSTLEIQRTEQGDSAMYLCASSRPQGSGNTIYFGEGSWLTVV.

This clone came up a few times. Coverage ceases 3 residues before the CDR3 finishes, and the germline J gene fills in the end. This chain connects TRBV10-2 to TRBJ2-7; possibly TRBD2 for D (5 bases). CDR1 WSHSY and CDR2 SAAADI come from the germline V gene. The CDR3 sequence is 13 residues long. Trimming left V 0 bases short and J 6 bases short, with 9 bases between. The part of the CDR3 DNA that was read is TGCGCCAGCAGTGAGTCGGTTCTAGCCGAG. Translating it yields CASSESVLAE. The whole CDR3 sequence reads CASSESVLAEQYF.

This clone was detected ten times or more. The CDR3 end falls 3 residues outside the read, so it is completed with the germline J gene. This chain joins TRBV5-1 and TRBJ2-4; weak D call: TRBD2 (6 bases). CDR1 SGHRS and CDR2 YFSETQ come from the germline V gene. The CDR3 totals 15 residues. Trimming left V 4 bases short and J 6 bases short, with 17 bases between. The CDR3 DNA, read in part, is TGCGCCAGCAGCGTCCGTCAGGGAGGAGGAAACATT. It codes for CASSVRQGGGNI. The complete CDR3 sequence is CASSVRQGGGNIQYF.

At least ten counts were recorded for this clone. The DNA ends 3 residues before the CDR3 does, and the rest of the CDR3 is filled in from the germline J gene. V gene TRBV7-8 combines with J gene TRBJ1-2, with 10 bases fitting TRBD1. Losses at the gene ends were 5 bases for V and 1 base for J; bases not matched to a gene: 1. Germline lookup yields CDR1 SGHVS and CDR2 FQNEAQ. This CDR3 comprises 14 residues. CDR3 DNA (partial): TGTGCCAGCAGCCGGACAGGGGGTAACTATGGC. It specifies CASSRTGGNYG. The whole CDR3 protein is CASSRTGGNYGYTF.

This clone has a count of ten or more. CDR3: CASSVGQQSYEQYF. The part of the CDR3 DNA that was read is TGCGCCAGCAGCGTGGGACAGCAATCCTACGAG. This chain links TRBV5-1 with TRBJ2-7, with 7 bases aligning to TRBD1. The sequence runs out 3 residues before the end of the CDR3; the remainder is reconstructed from the germline J gene. This CDR3 is built from 14 residues. Germline loops: CDR1 SGHRS, CDR2 YFSETQ. V lost 4 bases, J lost 1 base, and 5 bases stayed unmatched. Drawing the rest from reference TRBV5-1 and TRBJ2-7, the complete variable domain is KAGVTQTPRYLIKTRGQQVTLSCSPISGHRSVSWYQQTPGQGLQFLFEYFSETQRNKGNFPGRFSGRQFSNSRSEMNVSTLELGDSALYLCASSVGQQSYEQYFGPGTRLTVT.

In its sample, this clone was seen many times. Read coverage stops 3 residues before the CDR3 terminus; the germline J gene supplies the remainder. The J gene is TRBJ2-7, the V gene TRBV29-1; a weak D match, TRBD1 (6 bases). CDR3 length equals 14 residues. From germline, CDR1 is SQVTM and CDR2 ANQGSEA. Trimming removed 0 bases at V and 4 bases at J, with 13 bases between. CDR3 loop: CSVEDKGVEYEQYF. The covered CDR3 bases are TGCAGCGTTGAAGATAAGGGGGTAGAATACGAG.

This clone has a count of ten or more. The CDR3 is cut off 3 residues early in the read; its end comes from the germline J gene. V usage is TRBV18 and J usage is TRBJ1-5; 7 bases are a match to TRBD1. After removal of 6 bases from V and 6 bases from J, the junction contained 5 bases not matched to a gene. This CDR3 contains 13 residues. Germline V CDR1 and CDR2: KGHSH, LQKENI. The CDR3 loop reads CASSPTGIQPQHF. The DNA read from the CDR3 is TGTGCCAGCTCCCCGACAGGGATTCAGCCC.

The table lists this clone with many counts. CDR3 sequence reads: CASKLDRVGQETQYF. The DNA read from the CDR3 is TGTGCCAGCAAGCTAGACAGGGTAGGCCAAGAGACG. V gene TRBV6-4 combines with J gene TRBJ2-3; TRBD1 matches at 7 bases. The read is 3 residues too short to cover the CDR3 end, so that end is filled in from the germline J gene. The CDR3 loop spans 15 amino acids. Germline V CDR1 and CDR2: MRHNA, SNTAGT.

The sample holds many counts of this clone. The read stops 3 residues short of the end of the CDR3; the missing end is completed from the germline J gene. The chain joins TRBV19 to TRBJ1-6, with 12 bases identical to TRBD1. V was clipped by 3 bases and J by 7 bases; unmatched bases: 1. CDR1 is LNHDA, CDR2 SQIVND, per germline (reference sequence). This CDR3 has 15 residues. The sequenced CDR3 bases are TGTGCCAGTAGTATGGGGACAGGGGGCAATTCACCC. Protein: CASSMGTGGNSP. From start to end, the CDR3 is CASSMGTGGNSPLHF.

This clone appeared many times. CDR3 loop: CSARESRGGRAGHQPQHF. Incomplete CDR3 DNA: TGCAGTGCTAGAGAATCTAGGGGGGGACGGGCGGGCCATCAGCCC. The chain combines TRBV20-1 with TRBJ1-5; perhaps TRBD1 as D (6 bases). The sequenced fragment ends 3 residues before the CDR3 boundary, so the rest is inferred from the germline J gene. The CDR3 contains 18 residues. V lost 0 bases, J lost 5 bases, and 23 bases lay in between. Germline lookup yields CDR1 DFQATT and CDR2 SNEGSKA (reference sequence).

The table lists this clone with many counts. The read ends 3 residues shy of where the CDR3 ends; the end is completed using the germline J gene. This chain joins TRBV20-1 and TRBJ1-1; D not certain. This CDR3 has 13 amino acids. V was cut by 0 bases and J by 7 bases, with 12 bases left in between. Germline V gene data show CDR1 as DFQATT and CDR2 as SNEGSKA (reference sequence). The CDR3 sequence: CSARDRVLGEAFF. The CDR3 bases that were read are TGCAGTGCTAGAGACCGGGTATTGGGTGAA.

This clone was observed at least ten times. The DNA ends 3 residues before the CDR3 does, and the rest of the CDR3 is filled in from the germline J gene. This chain links TRBV30 with TRBJ2-5; D is possibly TRBD1 (6 bases). The CDR3 is 17 amino acids. Per germline, CDR1 GTSNPN and CDR2 SVGIG (reference sequence). Deletions cut 0 bases from V and 5 bases from J, with 22 bases between. The CDR3 loop reads CAWSVRSAGVPGETQYF. The CDR3 bases that were read are TGTGCCTGGAGTGTACGGTCAGCAGGGGTCCCGGGGGAGACC.

This clone was seen at least ten times. The read halts 3 residues ahead of the CDR3 end, with the missing end drawn from the germline J gene. V and J are TRBV5-1 and TRBJ2-1; 7 bases fit TRBD1. The V gene's germline CDR1 is SGHRS and CDR2 YFSETQ. J lost 7 bases, V lost 0 bases, and 1 base had no gene match. This CDR3 contains 13 residues. The CDR3 bases that were read are TGCGCCAGCAGCTTGGGCAGGGGGAATGAG. This translates into CASSLGRGNE. The complete CDR3 protein is CASSLGRGNEQFF.

At least ten counts were recorded for this clone. Coverage ceases 3 residues before the CDR3 finishes, and the germline J gene fills in the end. This chain joins TRBV23-1 and TRBJ2-7; 9 bases agree with TRBD1. TRBV23-1 belongs to the ORF category, with a function that is uncertain. Losses at the gene ends were 11 bases for V and 3 bases for J; bases not matched to a gene: 5. The CDR3 runs to 12 residues. CDR3 DNA (partial): TGCGCCCCAGGGACAGGGAGCTACGAG. Protein sequence: CAPGTGSYE. The whole CDR3 sequence is CAPGTGSYEQYF.

Ten or more counts support this clone. The CDR3 end lies 3 residues beyond the end of the read and is filled in from the germline J gene. V gene TRBV4-2 combines with J gene TRBJ2-2; 9 bases agree with TRBD2. V shed 1 base, J shed 4 bases, and the junction held 10 bases outside the gene matches. Germline assignment: CDR1 LGHNA and CDR2 YNFKEQ. The CDR3 has 18 residues. Incomplete CDR3 DNA: TGTGCCAGCAGCCAAGCCTTATTGACTAGCGGACGCACCGGGGAG. Residues: CASSQALLTSGRTGE. The CDR3 as a whole reads CASSQALLTSGRTGELFF.